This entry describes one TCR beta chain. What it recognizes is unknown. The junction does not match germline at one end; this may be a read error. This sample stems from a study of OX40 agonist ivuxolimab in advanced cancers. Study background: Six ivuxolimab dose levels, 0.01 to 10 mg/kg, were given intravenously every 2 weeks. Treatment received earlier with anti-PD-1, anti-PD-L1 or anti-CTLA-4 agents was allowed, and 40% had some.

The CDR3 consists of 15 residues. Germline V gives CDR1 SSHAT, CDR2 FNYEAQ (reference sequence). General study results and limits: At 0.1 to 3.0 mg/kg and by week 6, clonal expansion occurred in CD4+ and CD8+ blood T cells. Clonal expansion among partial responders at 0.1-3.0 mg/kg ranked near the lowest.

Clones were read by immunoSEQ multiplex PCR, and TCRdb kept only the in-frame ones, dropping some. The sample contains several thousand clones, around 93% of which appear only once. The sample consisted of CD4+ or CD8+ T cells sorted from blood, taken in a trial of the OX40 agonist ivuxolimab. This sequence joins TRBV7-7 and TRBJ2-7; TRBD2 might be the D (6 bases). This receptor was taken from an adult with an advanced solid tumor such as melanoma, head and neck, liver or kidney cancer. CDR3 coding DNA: TGTGCTAGCAGCCCTCGACTAGTAAGCTCCTACGAGCAGTACTTC. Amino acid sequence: CASSPRLVSSYEQYF.